This T cell receptor beta chain derives from a study of T cells in localized non-small cell lung cancer. Notes on the study in general: Heterogeneity is still possible, as just one tumor region was sequenced. Adjacent lung was found to contain a median around 56 of the top 100 tumor clones. Adjacent uninvolved lung had the highest clonality, suggesting focused antigen responses. Longer survival (overall) was linked to higher T cell density in blood.

Here immunoSEQ multiplex PCR was the method, and the copy in TCRdb shows in-frame clones only, minus some. The sample has tens of thousands of clones, around 86% seen once. On this clone itself: What it recognizes is unknown.

From germline, CDR1 is SGHRS and CDR2 YFSETQ. This CDR3 is 13 amino acids long. V was clipped by 6 bases and J by 5 bases; unmatched bases: 7. The material sequenced was peripheral blood, taken before any cancer treatment. The chain employs TRBV5-1 and TRBJ2-5, with 7 bases identical to TRBD1. This receptor was identified in a woman aged 40-69 years with stage I lung adenocarcinoma. DNA for the CDR3: TGCGCCAGCACCCAGGGGGTAGGTGAGACCCAGTACTTC. This encodes CASTQGVGETQYF.